Listed below are T cell receptor beta chains from one sample, sequenced in a study of blood T cell repertoires in COVID-19. Profiling relied on immunoSEQ multiplex PCR, and the TCRdb table lists in-frame clones only, not all of them. The top ten clones hold approximately 3.6% of a sample with around 140,000 clones, 80% of them seen once. Sequencing was done on a sample of peripheral blood. All receptors derive from a man between 65 and 85 years old who had recovered from COVID-19. The CDR3 runs from the conserved cysteine through the conserved F or W. Fields, in order: V gene, CDR3 protein.

TRBV30 CAWSVLGGSPLHF
TRBV28 CASAIPGEDTQYF
TRBV18 CASSPTLGEQYF
TRBV12-3/TRBV12-4 CASGLIANYGYTF
TRBV9 CASSVDGNSYNEQFF
TRBV10-3 CAISGQGGNQPQHF
TRBV10-3 CAISPETGTTGELFF
TRBV2 CASSETASNQPQHF
TRBV15 CATPLPGLAGAIDTGELFF
TRBV7-6 CASSPSQGNSGANVLTF
TRBV7-2 CASSLLLRGDTGELFF
TRBV9 CASSVVGQGPDTQYF
TRBV15 CATSRERDLQETQYF
TRBV13 CASSPRTSAINEQFF
TRBV11-2 CASSLPRETQYF
TRBV7-2 CASSLVLLDSQYF
TRBV7-6 CASSLGGQDTQYF
TRBV4-1 CASSHSDRGIHEQYF
TRBV11-3 CASSFTGTGGLQYF
TRBV4-1 CASSQSGTDTQYF
TRBV3-1/TRBV3-2 CASSQARENGNNEQFF
TRBV7-9 CASSRTSRRSYGANYGYTF
TRBV7-2 CASSLSLAAYEQYF
TRBV11-3 CASSPAQGTEAFF
TRBV27 CASSLSGGSYNEQFF
TRBV7-9 CASSPAASYEQYF
TRBV11-2 CASSLEAGGALSGNTIYF
TRBV5-6 CASSAVFSLPGGTEAFF
TRBV29-1 CSARPGTGMDTQYF